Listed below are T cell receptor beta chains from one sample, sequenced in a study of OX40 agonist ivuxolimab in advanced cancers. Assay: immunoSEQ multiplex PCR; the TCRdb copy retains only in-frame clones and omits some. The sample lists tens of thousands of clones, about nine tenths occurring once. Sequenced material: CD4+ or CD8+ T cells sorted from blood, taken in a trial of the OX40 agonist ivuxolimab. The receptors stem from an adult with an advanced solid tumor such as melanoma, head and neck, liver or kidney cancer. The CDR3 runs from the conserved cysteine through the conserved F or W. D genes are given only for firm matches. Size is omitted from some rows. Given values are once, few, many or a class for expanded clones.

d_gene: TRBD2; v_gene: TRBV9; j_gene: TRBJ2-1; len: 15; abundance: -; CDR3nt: TGTGCCAGCAGCTCCCGTCGGGGGGGGTACAATGAGCAGTTCTTC; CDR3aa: CASSSRRGGYNEQFF
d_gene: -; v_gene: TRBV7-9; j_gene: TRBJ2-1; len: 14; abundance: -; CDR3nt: TGTGCCAGCAGAGATGGAGGGACGAACAATGAGCAGTTCTTC; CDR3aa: CASRDGGTNNEQFF
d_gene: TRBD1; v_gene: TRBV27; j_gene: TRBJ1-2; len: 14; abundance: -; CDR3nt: TGTGCCAGCTCCACGGACAGGGGCGACTATGGCTACACCTTC; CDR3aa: CASSTDRGDYGYTF
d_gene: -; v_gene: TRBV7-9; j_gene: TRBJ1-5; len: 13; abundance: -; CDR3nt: TGTGCCAGCAGCCACAGTAGCAATCAGCCCCAGCATTTT; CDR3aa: CASSHSSNQPQHF
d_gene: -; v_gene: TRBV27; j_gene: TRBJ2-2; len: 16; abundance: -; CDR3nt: TGTGCCAGCACCAACTTGGACAGTACGAACACCGGGGAGCTGTTTTTT; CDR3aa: CASTNLDSTNTGELFF
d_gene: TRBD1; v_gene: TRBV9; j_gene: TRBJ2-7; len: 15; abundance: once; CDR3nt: TGTGCCAGCAGCGTCTCGGACAGGGGTTTACACGAGCAGTACTTC; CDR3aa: CASSVSDRGLHEQYF
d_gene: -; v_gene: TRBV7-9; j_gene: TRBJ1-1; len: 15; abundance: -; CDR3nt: TGTGCCAGCAGCTTAGGCAGGGGTAGGAACACTGAAGCTTTCTTT; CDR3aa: CASSLGRGRNTEAFF
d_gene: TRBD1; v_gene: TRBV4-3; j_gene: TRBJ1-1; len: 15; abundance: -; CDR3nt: TGCGCCAGCAGCCAAGATGGCCCAGGGGGTACTGAAGCTTTCTTT; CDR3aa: CASSQDGPGGTEAFF
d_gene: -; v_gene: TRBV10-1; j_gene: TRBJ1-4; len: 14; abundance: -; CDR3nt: TGCGCCAGCAGCCCGGTCGGTGAGAATGAAAAACTGTTTTTT; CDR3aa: CASSPVGENEKLFF
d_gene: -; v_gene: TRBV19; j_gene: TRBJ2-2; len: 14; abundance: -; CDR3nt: TGTGCCAGTAGATGGGGAGCGAACACCGGGGAGCTGTTTTTT; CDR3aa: CASRWGANTGELFF
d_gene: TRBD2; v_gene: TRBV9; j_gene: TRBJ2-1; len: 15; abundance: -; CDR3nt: TGTGCCAGCAGCGAAACTAGCGGACTTTACAATGAGCAGTTCTTC; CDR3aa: CASSETSGLYNEQFF
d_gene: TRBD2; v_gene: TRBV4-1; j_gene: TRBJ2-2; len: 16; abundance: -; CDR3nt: TGCGCCAGCAGCCAAGCAACGGGAGGGAGCACCGGGGAGCTGTTTTTT; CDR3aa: CASSQATGGSTGELFF
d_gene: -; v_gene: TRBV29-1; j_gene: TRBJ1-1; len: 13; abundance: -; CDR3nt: TGCAGCGTTGTCGACTCGGGGGGCACTGAAGCTTTCTTT; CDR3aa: CSVVDSGGTEAFF